These 28 T cell receptor beta chains originate from one sample sequenced in a study of human T cells and chemical hapten exposure (dated by TCRdb to the early 2020s). The library was obtained by RACE. Data came from a NextSeq 500. The raw public data were reprocessed by TCRdb itself: fastp quality trimming at Q25, MiXCR clonotype calling, in-frame beta chains only. Rows with a matching CDR3 protein are joined into one entry that keeps the most common DNA and genes. For this sample the table gives some 360,000 distinct CDR3 sequences, of which around 5.5% were detected only once. The ten largest clones add up to 2.5% to 3% of the sample. The time point label corresponds to: pre-sensitization, week 0. The sample's treatment or condition label, decoded: therapeutic diphenylcyclopropenone sensitization with weekly scalp DPC. The sequences come from whole blood, collected in connection with sensitization to the hapten diphenylcyclopropenone (DPC). The receptors come from a woman aged 45-60 years with alopecia areata. Some clones in this sample may be carry-over from other donors' samples.

This clonotype turned up a few times. The chain links TRBV6-2 or TRBV6-3 to TRBJ1-1; perhaps TRBD1 as D (5 bases). Germline CDR1 MNHEY, CDR2 SVGEGT. The CDR3 length is 18 residues. The V gene lost 6 bases and the J gene lost 6 bases, with 29 bases spanning the gap. The CDR3 is CASSSTNFPQGHTPEAFF. The CDR3 DNA is TGTGCCAGCAGCTCTACCAATTTCCCGCAGGGTCATACCCCTGAAGCTTTCTTT.

This clonotype was seen many times. The CDR3 region is CASSQDGANVLTF. In DNA, the CDR3 is TGCGCCAGCAGCCAGGACGGGGCCAACGTCCTGACTTTC. The V call is TRBV4-1, the J call TRBJ2-6; D is uncertain. Germline assignment: CDR1 MGHRA and CDR2 YSYEKL. V lost 3 bases, J lost 4 bases, and 4 bases lay in between. The CDR3 extends over 13 amino acids.

The chain couples TRBV7-9 to TRBJ1-4, with TRBD1 identical over 7 bases. The CDR3 covers 15 residues. After removal of 0 bases from V and 5 bases from J, the junction contained 3 bases not matched to a gene. Germline-derived CDR1 and CDR2 are SEHNR and FQNEAQ (reference sequence). The CDR3 sequence: CASSLAGTENEKLFF. The CDR3 nucleotides are TGTGCCAGCAGCTTAGCTGGGACAGAGAATGAAAAACTGTTTTTT.

This clonotype has just a few counts. This chain joins TRBV3-1 and TRBJ1-2, with TRBD1 as a possible D gene (5 bases). The CDR3 loop spans 15 amino acids. Per the germline V gene, CDR1 is LGHDT and CDR2 is YNNKEL (reference sequence). V lost 0 bases and J 7 bases, leaving 15 bases between the germline ends. CDR3 loop: CASSQDLTGLAGYTF. As DNA, the CDR3 is TGTGCCAGCAGCCAAGATCTAACAGGATTGGCTGGCTACACCTTC.

This clonotype has a handful of counts. The CDR3 nucleotides read TGTGCCAGCAGCTTTCCTAGCAGAGGGACAGATACGCAGTATTTT. Translating it yields CASSFPSRGTDTQYF. The chain uses TRBV13 and TRBJ2-3; a possible D gene is TRBD2 (5 bases). Trimming left V 3 bases short and J 3 bases short, with 13 bases between. The CDR3 is 15 amino acids. The germline V gene encodes CDR1 PRHDT and CDR2 FYEKMQ (reference sequence).

Only a few counts were recorded for this clonotype. The CDR3 loop reads CASSYPAARIYEQYF. The CDR3 coding sequence is TGTGCCAGCAGTTACCCGGCCGCAAGGATATACGAGCAGTACTTC. The chain combines TRBV6-6 with TRBJ2-7; D remains ambiguous. The CDR3 length is 15 residues. The V end was cut by 2 bases, the J end by 4 bases, with 15 bases between. Germline values: CDR1 MNHNY, CDR2 SVGAGI (reference sequence).

This clonotype was seen more than once but under ten times. This sequence joins TRBV28 and TRBJ1-2, with D possibly TRBD1 on 6 matching bases. The length of the CDR3 is 12 residues. V was pared by 6 bases and J by 8 bases, with 13 bases between. CDR1 is MDHEN and CDR2 is SYDVKM in the germline V gene. The CDR3 protein is CASRKQGGGYTF. DNA for the CDR3: TGTGCCAGCAGAAAACAGGGTGGCGGCTACACCTTC.

This clonotype was detected only a few times. V usage is TRBV12-3 or TRBV12-4 and J usage is TRBJ1-3; D is undetermined. The length of the CDR3 is 12 residues. Trimming left V 7 bases short and J 2 bases short, with 6 bases between. CDR3 DNA sequence: TGTGCCAGCATCGGGACTGGAAACACCATATATTTT. Its translation: CASIGTGNTIYF.

The genes are TRBV7-9 and TRBJ1-5; no definite D call. Germline CDR1 is SEHNR and CDR2 is FQNEAQ (reference sequence). Trimming pared 5 bases from V and 3 bases from J, leaving 5 bases between. The CDR3 sequence is 12 residues long. The CDR3: CASSNNNQPQHF. The DNA for the CDR3 is TGTGCCAGCAGCAATAACAATCAGCCCCAGCATTTT. The complete variable domain, with remaining parts taken from reference TRBV7-9 and TRBJ1-5, reads DTGVSQNPRHKITKRGQNVTFRCDPISEHNRLYWYRQTLGQGPEFLTYFQNEAQLEKSRLLSDRFSAERPKGSFSTLEIQRTEQGDSAMYLCASSNNNQPQHFGDGTRLSIL.

This clonotype appeared many times. The chain recombines TRBV20-1 with TRBJ2-7; D not certain. Germline CDR1 DFQATT, CDR2 SNEGSKA (reference sequence). Trimming left V 3 bases short and J 5 bases short, with 11 bases between. The CDR3 has 12 residues. The CDR3 bases are TGCAGTGCTAGCTCGAGGTCGGACGAGCAGTACTTC. This codes for CSASSRSDEQYF.

This clonotype has ten or more counts. The chain couples TRBV25-1 to TRBJ1-6; D perhaps matches TRBD1 (5 bases). Looked up from germline, CDR1 is MGHDK and CDR2 is SYGVNS. Trimming stripped 5 bases from V and 7 bases from J, with 21 bases between. This CDR3 has 17 residues. The CDR3 DNA reads as TGTGCCAGCAGTCCTCTAACCCCCGGGACGGAGAATTCACCCCTCCACTTT. Residues: CASSPLTPGTENSPLHF.

In this sample, this clonotype turned up many times. The rearrangement uses TRBV6-5 and TRBJ2-7, with 8 bases that match TRBD1. Germline lookup yields CDR1 MNHEY and CDR2 SVGAGI. This CDR3 region has 15 residues. With 2 bases clipped from V and 3 bases from J, the junction kept 6 bases outside the gene matches. CDR3 DNA sequence: TGTGCCAGCAGTTACACAGGGGGGAACGTCTACGAGCAGTACTTC. Translating it yields CASSYTGGNVYEQYF.

This clonotype was picked up many times. This chain links TRBV3-1 with TRBJ1-6; D gene unclear. The V and J ends lost 1 base and 9 bases respectively, with 16 bases between them. Germline CDR1 and CDR2: LGHDT and YNNKEL (reference sequence). The CDR3 sequence is 16 residues long. The CDR3 DNA sequence: TGTGCCAGCAGCCAAGGAGACGGGGAGAGCGGTTCACCCCTCCACTTT. Its translation: CASSQGDGESGSPLHF.

This clonotype was seen many times. The chain uses TRBV5-4 and TRBJ2-1; D is unresolved. In germline, CDR1 is SGHNT, CDR2 YYREEE (reference sequence). The CDR3 loop spans 15 amino acids. Trimming took off 4 bases at V and 0 bases at J, with 11 bases between the two ends. The CDR3 DNA follows: TGTGCCAGCAGCCCGGATGCAAGCTCCTACAATGAGCAGTTCTTC. This encodes CASSPDASSYNEQFF. Together with reference TRBV5-4 and TRBJ2-1, the CDR3 gives the full variable domain: ETGVTQSPTHLIKTRGQQVTLRCSSQSGHNTVSWYQQALGQGPQFIFQYYREEENGRGNFPPRFSGLQFPNYSSELNVNALELDDSALYLCASSPDASSYNEQFFGPGTRLTVL.

The chain carries TRBV24-1 and TRBJ2-3; TRBD2 is a possible D gene (6 bases). Germline CDR1 reads KGHDR; CDR2 reads SFDVKD. This CDR3 has 15 amino acids. V was clipped by 3 bases and J by 2 bases, with 11 bases between them. For the CDR3, the DNA is TGTGCCACCAGTGATACCAGCGGGTACACAGATACGCAGTATTTT. Translated: CATSDTSGYTDTQYF.

This clonotype was counted only a few times. V usage is TRBV29-1 and J usage is TRBJ2-5; 8 bases map to TRBD1. The germline V gene encodes CDR1 SQVTM and CDR2 ANQGSEA. With V trimmed by 3 bases and J by 4 bases, 7 bases remained unmatched. The CDR3 consists of 14 residues. CDR3 protein: CSVELVDRVETQYF. The CDR3 DNA reads as TGCAGCGTTGAGCTGGTGGACAGGGTAGAGACCCAGTACTTC.

The chain links TRBV10-3 to TRBJ2-1; 7 bases are shared with TRBD2. Germline-derived CDR1 and CDR2 are ENHRY and SYGVKD. The CDR3 is 17 amino acids. V lost 2 bases to trimming and J lost 0 bases; unmatched junction nucleotides: 7. CDR3 protein: CAISERASGSSYNEQFF. In DNA, the CDR3 is TGTGCCATCAGTGAGCGGGCTAGCGGTAGCTCCTACAATGAGCAGTTCTTC.

This clonotype occurred many times. V and J are TRBV9 and TRBJ1-5; the D gene is possibly TRBD1 (5 bases). Trimming shortened V by 4 bases and J by 0 bases, and 8 bases separated the two germline ends. CDR3 length: 14 amino acids. Germline CDR1 and CDR2: SGDLS and YYNGEE. The chain's CDR3 is CASSLQDSNQPQHF. The CDR3, as DNA: TGTGCCAGCAGCTTACAGGATAGCAATCAGCCCCAGCATTTT.

In its sample, this clonotype was seen many times. The rearrangement uses TRBV6-2 or TRBV6-3 and TRBJ2-3, with 7 positions matching TRBD2. The CDR3 is 17 amino acids. J gave up 0 bases and V 0 bases, and 6 bases lay outside the gene matches. The germline V gene has CDR1 MNHEY and CDR2 SVGEGT. The CDR3 sequence is CASSYSSRRGSTDTQYF. CDR3 DNA: TGTGCCAGCAGTTACTCGAGTCGGCGGGGGAGCACAGATACGCAGTATTTT.

This clonotype was observed many times. This chain uses TRBV7-9 with TRBJ1-2, with TRBD1 as a possible D gene (6 bases). The V and J ends lost 7 bases and 4 bases respectively, with 13 bases between them. Germline loops: CDR1 SEHNR, CDR2 FQNEAQ (reference sequence). The CDR3 runs 13 residues. CDR3 in amino acids: CASIRGEGYGYTF. CDR3 nucleotide sequence: TGTGCCAGCATCAGGGGAGAGGGCTATGGCTACACCTTC.

Ten or more counts support this clonotype. An end of the junction does not agree with germline; a read error may underlie this. CDR3 region: CASSQDSEETQYF. In DNA, the CDR3 is TGCGCCAGCAGTCAAGACAGCGAAGAGACCCAGTACTTC. The rearrangement uses TRBV4-1 and TRBJ2-5, with a weak D call TRBD1 (5 bases). Germline V gene lookup returns CDR1 MGHRA and CDR2 YSYEKL. The CDR3 is 13 residues long.

This clonotype was counted only a few times. The chain joins TRBV29-1 to TRBJ1-3, with a weak D call TRBD1 (5 bases). This CDR3 spans 14 amino acids. CDR1 is SQVTM, CDR2 ANQGSEA, per germline. With 4 bases removed from V and 0 bases from J, the gap between germline ends came to 10 bases. CDR3 in DNA: TGCAGCGTTGCAGACAGTCCCTCTGGAAACACCATATATTTT. It codes for CSVADSPSGNTIYF.

This clonotype has only a few counts. V and J are TRBV6-2 or TRBV6-3 and TRBJ1-1; D possibly corresponds to TRBD1 (5 bases). In germline, CDR1 is MNHEY, CDR2 SVGEGT. V lost 6 bases and J lost 8, with 19 bases in between. CDR3 length equals 14 residues. The CDR3 nucleotides read TGTGCCAGCAGCCCCCGCTCACCGGGGGAAGAAGCTTTCTTT. It specifies CASSPRSPGEEAFF.

The chain has TRBV3-1 and TRBJ1-2, with 8 bases that match TRBD1. This CDR3 is built from 15 residues. V was pared by 1 base and J by 5 bases, with 6 bases of the junction left unmatched. CDR1 and CDR2 from the germline V gene are LGHDT and YNNKEL (reference sequence). This CDR3 reads CASSQGYRGAYGYTF. CDR3 bases: TGTGCCAGCAGCCAAGGATACAGGGGGGCTTATGGCTACACCTTC.

At least ten counts were recorded for this clonotype. V is TRBV20-1 and J is TRBJ1-2; D not resolved. This CDR3 contains 12 residues. V lost 7 bases, J lost 4 bases, and 13 bases lay in between. Per germline, CDR1 DFQATT and CDR2 SNEGSKA (reference sequence). CDR3 sequence reads: CSGGDIAYGYTF. Here the CDR3 DNA reads TGCAGTGGTGGTGACATCGCCTATGGCTACACCTTC.

This clonotype was counted between two and nine times. The chain employs TRBV7-2 and TRBJ2-2; the D gene is possibly TRBD1 (6 bases). The germline V gene has CDR1 SGHTA and CDR2 FQGNSA. V was cut by 8 bases and J by 4 bases, with 11 bases left in between. The CDR3 has 13 amino acids. CDR3 residues: CASRQVLTGELFF. The CDR3 bases are TGTGCCAGCCGACAGGTGCTCACCGGGGAGCTGTTTTTT.

This clonotype was counted at least ten times. The rearrangement joins TRBV28 to TRBJ2-1; the D gene is possibly TRBD2 (7 bases). The V gene's germline CDR1 is MDHEN and CDR2 SYDVKM. Trimming pared 6 bases from V and 4 bases from J, leaving 13 bases between. CDR3 size: 14 residues. The CDR3 DNA sequence: TGTGCCAGCAGCAGCGGGACACGATACAATGAGCAGTTCTTC. Translation gives CASSSGTRYNEQFF.

The chain employs TRBV7-9 and TRBJ2-4; 7 nucleotides agree with TRBD1. CDR1 and CDR2 (germline): SEHNR, FQNEAQ (reference sequence). The CDR3 loop spans 16 amino acids. The V and J ends lost 5 bases and 0 bases, in that order; junction bases with no gene match: 7. Here the CDR3 DNA reads TGTGCCAGCAGCCCAGGGGGACCGCCAGCCAAAAACATTCAGTACTTC. This encodes CASSPGGPPAKNIQYF.